These 27 T cell receptor beta chains share one sample of origin, sequenced in a study of blood T cell repertoires in COVID-19. The assay was immunoSEQ multiplex PCR, and TCRdb's table has in-frame clones only and misses some. Here the sample spans roughly 450,000 clones, 90% being singletons. Sequencing used PBMCs or T cells enriched from blood (not recorded which). The receptors derive from a man aged 18 to 29 who had recovered from COVID-19.

The table lists this clone with a count of one. The chain is built from TRBV11-3 and TRBJ2-3; 10 bases map to TRBD2. The CDR3 sequence is 16 residues long. In germline, CDR1 is SGHNT, CDR2 YENEEA. Trimming cost V 1 base and J 4 bases; bases outside gene matches: 5. The CDR3 DNA reads as TGTGCCAGCAGCTTAGTCGCCAGCGGGGGGGCAGATACGCAGTATTTT. Its protein product is CASSLVASGGADTQYF.

The chain has TRBV5-1 and TRBJ2-7; D remains ambiguous. The germline V gene encodes CDR1 SGHRS and CDR2 YFSETQ. Trimming removed 1 base from V and 2 bases from J, with 13 bases in between. CDR3 length equals 15 residues. Here the CDR3 DNA reads TGCGCCAGCAGCTTGACTTGGGCCCTAACCTACGAGCAGTACTTC. Amino acids: CASSLTWALTYEQYF.

The CDR3 DNA follows: TGTGCCTGGAGTCTCCTAGCGGGGGCCTACAATGAGCAGTTCTTC. Amino acid sequence: CAWSLLAGAYNEQFF. The chain recombines TRBV30 with TRBJ2-1; 10 bases are a match to TRBD2. Germline CDR1 reads GTSNPN; CDR2 reads SVGIG (reference sequence). This CDR3 has 15 amino acids. The V and J ends lost 2 bases and 2 bases, in that order; junction bases with no gene match: 3. The full variable domain, its missing parts supplied by reference TRBV30 and TRBJ2-1, is SQTIHQWPATLVQPVGSPLSLECTVEGTSNPNLYWYRQAAGRGLQLLFYSVGIGQISSEVPQNLSASRPQDRQFILSSKKLLLSDSGFYLCAWSLLAGAYNEQFFGPGTRLTVL.

The chain uses TRBV10-3 and TRBJ2-5, with TRBD2 matching over 12 bases. This CDR3 contains 15 residues. In germline, CDR1 is ENHRY, CDR2 SYGVKD. The J segment lost 5 bases and the V segment lost 10 bases, leaving 11 bases of the junction unmatched. CDR3 nucleotides: TGTGCCACCAGACTAACCGGGACTAGCGGGGAGACCCAGTACTTC. It specifies CATRLTGTSGETQYF.

Here the CDR3 DNA reads TGTGCCACCAGCAGCTACACAGGAGCTAACACTGAAGCTTTCTTT. It translates to CATSSYTGANTEAFF. The J gene is TRBJ1-1, the V gene TRBV15, with D tentatively TRBD1 (5 bases). Trimming took 3 bases from V and 2 from J, leaving 13 bases between them. The V gene's germline CDR1 is LNHNV and CDR2 YYDKDF (reference sequence). CDR3 length: 15 residues.

The chain employs TRBV5-4 and TRBJ1-4, with D maybe TRBD1 (5 bases). Germline CDR1 is SGHNT and CDR2 is YYREEE (reference sequence). CDR3 length: 18 amino acids. V dropped 0 bases and J dropped 0 bases, with 15 bases sitting between them. The CDR3 bases are TGTGCCAGCAGCTTGGGGGGCCACCGATTGACAACTAATGAAAAACTGTTTTTT. Protein product: CASSLGGHRLTTNEKLFF.

The chain combines TRBV12-3 or TRBV12-4 with TRBJ2-3, with D unclear. The CDR3 runs to 11 residues. The V end was cut by 5 bases, the J end by 6 bases, with 6 bases between. This CDR3 reads CASSQEDTQYF. The CDR3 coding sequence is TGTGCCAGCAGTCAAGAGGATACGCAGTATTTT.

The V call is TRBV15, the J call TRBJ1-1, with no clear D. V was shortened by 8 bases and J by 2 bases, with 15 bases between the two germline ends. CDR1 and CDR2 (germline): LNHNV, YYDKDF (reference sequence). This CDR3 is 14 amino acids long. CDR3 protein: CATSYSKLNTEAFF. The CDR3 DNA reads as TGTGCCACCTCTTACTCCAAACTAAACACTGAAGCTTTCTTT.

Here the CDR3 reads CASSLRTEAFF. CDR3 sequence (DNA): TGTGCCAGCAGCTTACGGACTGAAGCTTTCTTT. This chain connects TRBV11-3 to TRBJ1-1; D ambiguous. This CDR3 contains 11 residues. The ends were cut back, 2 bases at V and 5 bases at J, with 3 bases in the middle. Germline lookup yields CDR1 SGHNT and CDR2 YENEEA.

This chain links TRBV18 with TRBJ1-1; D uncertain. The CDR3 is made up of 15 amino acids. Trimming cost V 2 bases and J 3 bases, with 13 bases left between them. The germline CDR1 and CDR2 sequences are KGHSH and LQKENI. CDR3 loop: CASSPMTLGDTEAFF. Written as DNA, the CDR3 is TGTGCCAGCTCACCAATGACATTGGGTGACACTGAAGCTTTCTTT. Full variable domain (outside the CDR3, taken from reference TRBV18 and TRBJ1-1): NAGVMQNPRHLVRRRGQEARLRCSPMKGHSHVYWYRQLPEEGLKFMVYLQKENIIDESGMPKERFSAEFPKEGPSILRIQQVVRGDSAAYFCASSPMTLGDTEAFFGQGTRLTVV.

The CDR3 DNA sequence: TGTGCCAGCAGCTTAGGAGGACTAGCGGGAGGGGCTCAAGAGACCCAGTACTTC. Translating gives CASSLGGLAGGAQETQYF. This chain links TRBV11-2 with TRBJ2-5; 15 bases align to TRBD2. Germline V lookup: CDR1 SGHAT, CDR2 FQNNGV. CDR3 length equals 18 residues. The trim removed 1 base at V and 2 bases at J, leaving 5 bases unmatched.

The chain recombines TRBV5-1 with TRBJ1-1, with a possible D match to TRBD1 (6 bases). The germline V and J ends were trimmed by 0 bases and 0 bases, with 12 bases remaining between them. The CDR3 covers 16 residues. Germline V gene sequence: CDR1 SGHRS, CDR2 YFSETQ. The CDR3 DNA reads as TGCGCCAGCAGCTTGGGCAGGGGAAGTATGAACACTGAAGCTTTCTTT. This translates into CASSLGRGSMNTEAFF. Together with reference TRBV5-1 and TRBJ1-1, the CDR3 gives the full variable domain: KAGVTQTPRYLIKTRGQQVTLSCSPISGHRSVSWYQQTPGQGLQFLFEYFSETQRNKGNFPGRFSGRQFSNSRSEMNVSTLELGDSALYLCASSLGRGSMNTEAFFGQGTRLTVV.

The rearrangement uses TRBV14 and TRBJ2-7; 9 bases align to TRBD1. Germline CDR1 and CDR2: SGHDN and FVKESK. The CDR3 extends over 18 amino acids. After removal of 5 bases from V and 0 bases from J, the junction contained 14 bases not matched to a gene. The CDR3 here is CASSNYSPGQGTSYEQYF. CDR3 DNA sequence: TGTGCCAGCAGCAACTATTCACCGGGACAGGGAACCTCCTACGAGCAGTACTTC.

The V call is TRBV11-3, the J call TRBJ1-1, with D possibly being TRBD1 (6 bases). CDR3 size: 15 residues. Trimming pared 5 bases from V and 1 base from J, leaving 14 bases between. CDR1 is SGHNT, CDR2 YENEEA, per germline. In nucleotides, the CDR3 is TGTGCCAGCAGCCTACAGGGACGGCCGAACACTGAAGCTTTCTTT. It yields the protein CASSLQGRPNTEAFF. Filled out from reference TRBV11-3 and TRBJ1-1, the complete variable domain reads EAGVVQSPRYKIIEKKQPVAFWCNPISGHNTLYWYLQNLGQGPELLIRYENEEAVDDSQLPKDRFSAERLKGVDSTLKIQPAELGDSAVYLCASSLQGRPNTEAFFGQGTRLTVV.

The chain is built from TRBV18 and TRBJ1-1; the D gene is possibly TRBD1 (6 bases). V was cut by 3 bases and J by 1 base, with 9 bases left in between. Germline lookup yields CDR1 KGHSH and CDR2 LQKENI. CDR3 size: 14 residues. The CDR3: CASSPGDKNTEAFF. CDR3 bases: TGTGCCAGCTCACCGGGGGACAAGAACACTGAAGCTTTCTTT.

This chain connects TRBV28 to TRBJ1-6; 9 positions agree with TRBD1. The CDR3 is made up of 14 amino acids. Trimming at V came to 5 bases and at J to 7 bases, leaving 3 bases not matched to a gene. Germline loops: CDR1 MDHEN, CDR2 SYDVKM. The CDR3 loop reads CASSIGQGNSPLHF. The CDR3 DNA follows: TGTGCCAGCAGTATAGGACAGGGGAATTCACCCCTCCACTTT. Full variable domain (remainder filled in from reference TRBV28 and TRBJ1-6): DVKVTQSSRYLVKRTGEKVFLECVQDMDHENMFWYRQDPGLGLRLIYFSYDVKMKEKGDIPEGYSVSREKKERFSLILESASTNQTSMYLCASSIGQGNSPLHFGNGTRLTVT.

The chain links TRBV5-4 to TRBJ2-1, with TRBD2 matching 8 bases. The germline CDR1 and CDR2 sequences are SGHNT and YYREEE (reference sequence). J was trimmed by 7 bases and V by 0 bases; bases with no gene match: 12. The CDR3 sequence is 17 residues long. CDR3 bases: TGTGCCAGCAGCTTGGCGGGAGGGCAGGGAGGGTATAATGAGCAGTTCTTC. Translated, it gives CASSLAGGQGGYNEQFF.

The table lists this clone with a few counts. This sequence joins TRBV18 and TRBJ1-2; TRBD1 might be the D (5 bases). This CDR3 has 14 residues. V dropped 3 bases and J dropped 8 bases, with 16 bases sitting between them. In germline, CDR1 is KGHSH, CDR2 LQKENI. The CDR3 sequence: CASSPDLGGRGYTF. The CDR3 region has the DNA TGTGCCAGCTCACCGGATCTGGGGGGTCGAGGCTACACCTTC.

The chain is built from TRBV28 and TRBJ2-1; D is perhaps TRBD2 (5 bases). The germline CDR1 and CDR2 sequences are MDHEN and SYDVKM. The ends were cut back, 7 bases at V and 0 bases at J, with 19 bases in the middle. CDR3 length: 17 residues. The chain's CDR3 is CASTSSARRPSYNEQFF. DNA of the CDR3: TGTGCCAGCACCTCTTCGGCCAGGAGGCCCTCCTACAATGAGCAGTTCTTC.

The J gene is TRBJ2-2, the V gene TRBV2; 8 bases agree with TRBD1. Germline CDR1 reads SNHLY; CDR2 reads FYNNEI. Trimming removed 4 bases from V and 1 base from J; junction bases left unmatched: 5. This CDR3 comprises 16 residues. The CDR3 sequence: CASSGTGLGNTGELFF. The CDR3 nucleotides are TGTGCCAGCAGTGGGACAGGGTTGGGGAACACCGGGGAGCTGTTTTTT.

The chain has TRBV3-1 (or the pseudogene TRBV3-2) and TRBJ1-1; a weak D match, TRBD1 (6 bases). This CDR3 contains 13 residues. Germline V gives CDR1 LGHDT, CDR2 YNNKEL (reference sequence). The germline V and J ends were trimmed by 1 base and 10 bases, with 13 bases remaining between them. As DNA, the CDR3 is TGTGCCAGCAGCCAAGGGAAGGGGGGGAGAGCTTTCTTT. Translation: CASSQGKGGRAFF.

The V gene is TRBV5-3, the J gene TRBJ1-1; tentative D call: TRBD1 (5 bases). TRBV5-3 is recorded as an ORF, its role being uncertain. Trimming removed 8 bases from V and 1 base from J, with 18 bases in between. CDR3 length equals 15 residues. CDR3 sequence: CARIKGGDSNTEAFF. In DNA, the CDR3 is TGTGCCAGGATAAAGGGAGGGGACTCGAACACTGAAGCTTTCTTT.

A note on this clone: This specimen includes other DNA sequences encoding the same CDR3. J is TRBJ1-2 and V is TRBV3-1 (or the pseudogene TRBV3-2); no clear D. Trimming removed 3 bases at V and 2 bases at J, with 4 bases between. CDR1 and CDR2 (germline): LGHDT, YNNKEL (reference sequence). This CDR3 is 12 amino acids long. The CDR3 DNA is TGTGCCAGCAGCCAGGCAAACTATGGCTACACCTTC. Translation gives CASSQANYGYTF.

The V call is TRBV28, the J call TRBJ2-3; perhaps TRBD2 as D (5 bases). CDR1 and CDR2 (germline): MDHEN, SYDVKM. V lost 8 bases and J 5 bases, leaving 23 bases between the germline ends. The CDR3 has 16 residues. The CDR3 spells CASATPAPLLGDTQYF. In DNA, the CDR3 is TGTGCCAGCGCCACCCCAGCCCCCCTACTAGGAGATACGCAGTATTTT.

This rearrangement joins TRBV27 to TRBJ1-5; 9 bases align to TRBD1. The CDR3 consists of 15 residues. Germline V CDR1 and CDR2: MNHEY, SMNVEV (reference sequence). After removal of 4 bases from V and 4 bases from J, the junction contained 5 bases not matched to a gene. The CDR3 spells CASSSGTGTNQPQHF. CDR3 DNA: TGTGCCAGCAGTTCCGGGACAGGGACGAATCAGCCCCAGCATTTT.

This sequence joins TRBV15 and TRBJ2-7; TRBD2 is a possible D gene (6 bases). From germline, CDR1 is LNHNV and CDR2 YYDKDF (reference sequence). The V gene lost 0 bases and the J gene lost 2 bases, with 11 bases spanning the gap. This CDR3 has 15 residues. CDR3 sequence: CATSREDRGTYEQYF. CDR3 nucleotides: TGTGCCACCAGCAGAGAAGACCGCGGGACCTACGAGCAGTACTTC.

The V gene is TRBV27, the J gene TRBJ1-2, with unresolved D. CDR1 and CDR2 (germline): MNHEY, SMNVEV (reference sequence). The V gene lost 2 bases and the J gene lost 0 bases, with 13 bases spanning the gap. This CDR3 has 16 residues. The CDR3 DNA is TGTGCCAGCAGTTTAAGCAGGAACCTCCCTAACTATGGCTACACCTTC. It codes for CASSLSRNLPNYGYTF.